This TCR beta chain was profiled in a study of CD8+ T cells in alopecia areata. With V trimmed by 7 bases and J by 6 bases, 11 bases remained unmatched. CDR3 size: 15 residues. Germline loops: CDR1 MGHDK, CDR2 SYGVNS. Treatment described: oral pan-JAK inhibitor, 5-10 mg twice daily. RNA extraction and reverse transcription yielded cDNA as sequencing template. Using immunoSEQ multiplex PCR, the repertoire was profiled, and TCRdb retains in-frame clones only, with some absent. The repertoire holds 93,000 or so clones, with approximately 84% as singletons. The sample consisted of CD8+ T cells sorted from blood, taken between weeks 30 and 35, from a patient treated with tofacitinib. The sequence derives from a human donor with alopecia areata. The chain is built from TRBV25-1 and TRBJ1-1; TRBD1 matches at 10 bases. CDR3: CASTPRGTGAPEAFF. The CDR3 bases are TGTGCCAGCACCCCACGCGGGACAGGGGCGCCTGAAGCTTTCTTT.